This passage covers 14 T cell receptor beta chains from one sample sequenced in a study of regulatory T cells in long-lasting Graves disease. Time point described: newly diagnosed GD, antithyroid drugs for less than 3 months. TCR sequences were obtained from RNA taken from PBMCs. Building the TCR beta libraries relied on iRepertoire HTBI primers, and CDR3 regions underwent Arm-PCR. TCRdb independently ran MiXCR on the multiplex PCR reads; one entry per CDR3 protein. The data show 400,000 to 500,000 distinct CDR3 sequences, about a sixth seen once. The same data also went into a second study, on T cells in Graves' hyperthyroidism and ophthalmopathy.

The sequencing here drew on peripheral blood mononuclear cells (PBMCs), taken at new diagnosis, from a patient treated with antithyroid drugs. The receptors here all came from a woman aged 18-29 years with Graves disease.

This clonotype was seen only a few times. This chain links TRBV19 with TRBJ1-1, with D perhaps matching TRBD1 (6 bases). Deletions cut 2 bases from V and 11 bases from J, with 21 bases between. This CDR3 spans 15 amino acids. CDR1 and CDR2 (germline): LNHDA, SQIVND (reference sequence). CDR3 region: CASSIWGTGIKLAFF. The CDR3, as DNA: TGTGCCAGTAGTATATGGGGTACAGGGATCAAGCTGGCTTTCTTT. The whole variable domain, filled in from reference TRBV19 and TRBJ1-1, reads DGGITQSPKYLFRKEGQNVTLSCEQNLNHDAMYWYRQDPGQGLRLIYYSQIVNDFQKGDIAEGYSVSREKKESFPLTVTSAQKNPTAFYLCASSIWGTGIKLAFFGQGTRLTVV.

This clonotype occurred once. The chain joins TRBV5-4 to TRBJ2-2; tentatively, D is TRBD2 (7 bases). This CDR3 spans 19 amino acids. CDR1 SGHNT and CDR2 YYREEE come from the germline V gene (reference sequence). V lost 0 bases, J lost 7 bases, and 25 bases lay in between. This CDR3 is CASSLVKGGRASKFGELFF. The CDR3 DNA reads TGTGCCAGCAGCTTGGTCAAGGGGGGGAGGGCCTCTAAATTCGGGGAGCTGTTTTTT.

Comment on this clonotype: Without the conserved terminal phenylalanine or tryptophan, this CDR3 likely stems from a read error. CDR3 sequence reads: CASFPGQGFGETQYL. The CDR3 DNA reads as TGTGCCAGCTTCCCGGGACAGGGGTTCGGAGAGACCCAGTACCTC. The V gene is TRBV18, the J gene TRBJ2-5; TRBD1 aligns across 10 bases. CDR1 is KGHSH and CDR2 is LQKENI in the germline V gene. The length of the CDR3 is 15 residues. V shed 7 bases, J shed 4 bases, and the junction held 9 bases outside the gene matches.

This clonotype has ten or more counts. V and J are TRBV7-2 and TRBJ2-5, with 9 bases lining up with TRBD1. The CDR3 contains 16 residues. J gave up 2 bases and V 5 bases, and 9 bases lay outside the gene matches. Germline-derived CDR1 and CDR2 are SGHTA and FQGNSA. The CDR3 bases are TGTGCCAGCAGCCGAACAATGGACAGGGGACAAGAGACCCAGTACTTC. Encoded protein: CASSRTMDRGQETQYF.

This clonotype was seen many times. In DNA form, the CDR3 reads TGCAGTGCTAGAGATATACGTTCCTACGAGCAGTACTTC. It is translated as CSARDIRSYEQYF. The chain employs TRBV20-1 and TRBJ2-7; D not certain. The CDR3 sequence is 13 residues long. In germline, CDR1 is DFQATT, CDR2 SNEGSKA (reference sequence). Trimming took 0 bases from V and 1 from J, leaving 7 bases between them.

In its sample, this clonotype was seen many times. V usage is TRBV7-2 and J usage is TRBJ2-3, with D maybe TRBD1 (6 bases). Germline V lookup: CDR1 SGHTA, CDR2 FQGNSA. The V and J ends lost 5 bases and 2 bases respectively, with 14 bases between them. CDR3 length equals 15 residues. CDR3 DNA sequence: TGTGCCAGCAGCCAGACGGGACACCCCACAGATACGCAGTATTTT. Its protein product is CASSQTGHPTDTQYF.

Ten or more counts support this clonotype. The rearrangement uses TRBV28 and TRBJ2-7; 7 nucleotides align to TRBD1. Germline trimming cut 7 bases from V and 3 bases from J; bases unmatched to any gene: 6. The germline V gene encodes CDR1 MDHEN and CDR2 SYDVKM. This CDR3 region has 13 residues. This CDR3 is CASTGTEDYEQYF. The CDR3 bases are TGTGCCAGCACCGGGACAGAAGACTACGAGCAGTACTTC.

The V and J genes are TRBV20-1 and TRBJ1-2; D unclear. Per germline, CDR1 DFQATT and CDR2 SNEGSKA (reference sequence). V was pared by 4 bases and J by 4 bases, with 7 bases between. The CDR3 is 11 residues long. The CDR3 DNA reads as TGCAGTGCTATTACGGTCTATGGCTACACCTTC. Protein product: CSAITVYGYTF.

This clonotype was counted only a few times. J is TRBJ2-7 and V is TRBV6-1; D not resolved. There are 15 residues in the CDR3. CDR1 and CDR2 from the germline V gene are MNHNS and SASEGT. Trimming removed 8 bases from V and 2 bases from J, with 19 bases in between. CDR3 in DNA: TGTGCCAGCGGGAACCCTCCGGACCCCCCCTACGAGCAGTACTTC. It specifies CASGNPPDPPYEQYF.

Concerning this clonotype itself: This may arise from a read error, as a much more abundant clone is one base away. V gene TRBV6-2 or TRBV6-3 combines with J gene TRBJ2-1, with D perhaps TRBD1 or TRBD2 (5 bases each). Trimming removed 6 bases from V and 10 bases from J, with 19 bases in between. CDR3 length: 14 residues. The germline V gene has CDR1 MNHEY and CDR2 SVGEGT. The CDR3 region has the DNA TGTGCCAGCAGACTGGGACGCCCATCCGGCGAGCAGTTCTTC. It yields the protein CASRLGRPSGEQFF.

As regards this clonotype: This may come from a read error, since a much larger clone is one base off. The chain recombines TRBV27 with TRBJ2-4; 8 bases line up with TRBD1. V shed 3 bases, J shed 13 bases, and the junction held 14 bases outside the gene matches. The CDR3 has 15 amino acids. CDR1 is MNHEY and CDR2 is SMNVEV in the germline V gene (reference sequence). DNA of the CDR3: TGTGCCAGCAGTTTTAGGACAGGGCTATACAATGAGCAGTACTTC. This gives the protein CASSFRTGLYNEQYF.

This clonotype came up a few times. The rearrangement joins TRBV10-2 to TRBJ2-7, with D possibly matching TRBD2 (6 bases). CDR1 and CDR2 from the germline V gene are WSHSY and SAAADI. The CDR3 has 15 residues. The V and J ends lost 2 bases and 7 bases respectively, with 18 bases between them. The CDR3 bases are TGCGCCAGCAGTGAGATTACTAGCTGGAGGAAGGAGCAGTACTTC. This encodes CASSEITSWRKEQYF.

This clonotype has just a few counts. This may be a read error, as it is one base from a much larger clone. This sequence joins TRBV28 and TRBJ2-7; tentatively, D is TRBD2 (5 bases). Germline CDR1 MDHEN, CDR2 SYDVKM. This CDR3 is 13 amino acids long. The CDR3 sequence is CASSFGGLFELYF. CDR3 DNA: TGTGCCAGCAGTTTCGGAGGATTATTCGAGCTGTACTTC.

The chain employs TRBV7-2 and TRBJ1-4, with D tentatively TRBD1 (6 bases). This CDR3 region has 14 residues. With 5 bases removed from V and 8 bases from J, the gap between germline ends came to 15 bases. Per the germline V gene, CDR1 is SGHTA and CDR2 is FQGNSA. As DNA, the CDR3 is TGTGCCAGCAGCCGTTCGGGGGCCGGCGAAAAACTGTTTTTT. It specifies CASSRSGAGEKLFF.